This T cell receptor beta chain originates from a study of cytomegalovirus exposure and HLA in healthy donors. CDR3 length: 16 amino acids. V shed 2 bases, J shed 5 bases, and the junction held 7 bases outside the gene matches. The germline V gene encodes CDR1 KGHSH and CDR2 LQKENI. Sequencing used immunoSEQ multiplex PCR; TCRdb keeps in-frame clones, though not all of them. The sample lists roughly 250,000 clones, about 86% occurring once. It was the roughly 130-subject validation cohort, separate from the roughly 700-subject first cohort, to which the donors belonged. The V and J genes are TRBV18 and TRBJ2-1; 9 bases fit TRBD2. The clonotype comes from a woman between 25 and 40 years old in good health and CMV-seropositive. The source material was PBMCs. CDR3 sequence: CASSPKGVAGDNEQFF. CDR3 coding DNA: TGTGCCAGCTCACCAAAAGGGGTAGCGGGAGACAATGAGCAGTTCTTC.